These T cell receptor beta chains were read from a single sample in a study of neoadjuvant anti-PD-1 for oral cavity cancer. Clones were read by immunoSEQ multiplex PCR, and TCRdb kept only the in-frame ones, dropping some. The sample carries some 15,000 clones, 65% to 75% recorded once. Material: PBMCs, obtained before nivolumab (anti-PD-1) treatment. These receptor sequences come from a person between 40 and 80 years old with oral cavity squamous cell carcinoma. CDR3s include the opening cysteine and the closing phenylalanine or tryptophan. The order of the fields is D gene, V gene, J gene, clone size, CDR3 DNA, CDR3 protein. A D gene is named only where the DNA matches it firmly. Size values are once, few and many counts, or a class for expanded clones, and some rows have none.

.	TRBV10-3	TRBJ2-1	.	TGTGCCATCGGGGGGGGCATTGGCAATGAGCAGTTCTTC	CAIGGGIGNEQFF
.	TRBV2	TRBJ2-4	.	TGTGCCAGCAGTGGCGGAGAACTAGCCAAAAACATTCAGTACTTC	CASSGGELAKNIQYF
.	TRBV11-2	TRBJ1-1	once	TGTGCCAGCAGCTTAGGGACAGTTAACACTGAAGCTTTCTTT	CASSLGTVNTEAFF
.	TRBV11-2	TRBJ2-2	.	TGTGCCAGCAGCCCGCCCGGTACCGGGGAGCTGTTTTTT	CASSPPGTGELFF
TRBD2	TRBV5-1	TRBJ2-4	few	TGCGCCAGCAGCTTCACGTACGTGGGAGGGGAAAACATTCAGTACTTC	CASSFTYVGGENIQYF
.	TRBV6-1	TRBJ2-7	.	TGTGCCAGCAGTGAAGATCCAGGAGGGCTAGGGGAGCAGTACTTC	CASSEDPGGLGEQYF
.	TRBV2	TRBJ1-2	.	TGTGCCAGCAAAGGGAATCCGTCTGGCTACACCTTC	CASKGNPSGYTF
.	TRBV11-2	TRBJ2-7	.	TGTGCCAGCAGCCTAAGGAGAGGGACCTACGAGCAGTACTTC	CASSLRRGTYEQYF
TRBD1	TRBV23-1	TRBJ1-1	.	TGCGCCAGCAAGCCGGGACAGGGGCGCACTGAAGCTTTCTTT	CASKPGQGRTEAFF
TRBD1	TRBV10-3	TRBJ2-4	.	TGTGCCATCAGTATGGGGGACAGGGGTAAAAACATTCAGTACTTC	CAISMGDRGKNIQYF
.	TRBV11-2	TRBJ1-2	.	TGTGCCAGCAGCCCGCGCCGGGGATTCAATGGCTACACCTTC	CASSPRRGFNGYTF
.	TRBV4-1	TRBJ2-6	once	TGCGCCAGCAGCCTAAGATACGGGGACTCTGGGGCCAACGTCCTGACTTTC	CASSLRYGDSGANVLTF
.	TRBV4-1	TRBJ2-7	.	TGCGCCAGCAGCCGTGCTAGGGGGGGTTCCATCCACGAGCAGTACTTC	CASSRARGGSIHEQYF
.	TRBV7-3	TRBJ2-3	.	TGTGCCAGCAGCAAAGCAGGTAGCACAGATACGCAGTATTTT	CASSKAGSTDTQYF
.	TRBV6-1	TRBJ1-2	.	TGTGCCTGCACTGGGAACTATGGCTACACCTTC	CACTGNYGYTF
.	TRBV21-1	TRBJ1-2	few	TGTGCCAGCAGCAAAAAGGGACAGGGTTCGGACTATGGCTACACCTTC	CASSKKGQGSDYGYTF
.	TRBV2	TRBJ2-7	few	TGTGCCACCCAGTGGGGCGTCGAGCAGTACTTC	CATQWGVEQYF
TRBD2	TRBV13	TRBJ2-1	once	TGTGCCAGCAGCTCCACCTTCCTTTGGCGGGAGGGCCGATCAGGGAGGAATGAGCAGTTCTTC	CASSSTFLWREGRSGRNEQFF
.	TRBV5-4	TRBJ1-1	.	TGTGCCAGCAGCTTGGCCGCCGGACGTACTTTCTTT	CASSLAAGRTFF
.	TRBV19	TRBJ1-5	.	TGTGCCAGTAGTATAAGCCCAGAAGGTCAGCCCCAGCATTTT	CASSISPEGQPQHF
.	TRBV5-1	TRBJ2-3	few	TGCGCCAGCAGCTACGGGGTAGATACGCAGTATTTT	CASSYGVDTQYF
.	TRBV5-1	TRBJ2-7	.	TGCGCCAGCAGCTCCCGATCGGGAAACCACGAGCAGTACTTC	CASSSRSGNHEQYF